These T cell receptor beta chains were read from a single sample in a study of PD-L1 blockade in urothelial cancer. Measured with immunoSEQ multiplex PCR; TCRdb has only the in-frame clones, and not every one. The sample records around 56,000 clones, around 84% being singletons. The sample here was PBMCs, taken around atezolizumab (anti-PD-L1) treatment. These receptors all come from a man aged 45-65 years with urothelial cancer. Each CDR3 is given with its conserved first and last residue.

v_gene | CDR3aa
TRBV5-1 | CASSSGTLTYEQYF
TRBV19 | CASSLVGGSVGNTEAFF
TRBV9 | CASSRSGTRIADTQYF
TRBV18 | CASSPGAGGVYEQYF
TRBV11-3 | CASSSTKKGLLRGGEDTQYF
TRBV19 | CASTPTPNSNQPQHF
TRBV19 | CASSIDPGSQETQYF
TRBV4-1 | CASSVGLAGENEQFF
TRBV30 | CAWSRQAVYGYTF
TRBV4-2 | CASSQTLTGQPQHF
TRBV11-3 | CASSPHIAGKAGELFF
TRBV28 | CATRGASSYEQYF
TRBV5-1 | CASFPGGITYEQYF
TRBV18 | CASSPGTPESNQPQHF
TRBV2 | CASSEAPGHLNSPLHF
TRBV5-1 | CASSLTRTGYYGYTF
TRBV4-1 | CASSQVGNPGPEGSPLHF
TRBV5-6 | CASSLTGNTEAFF
TRBV13 | CASSLGAINSPLHF
TRBV30 | CAWSVPASYNEQFF
TRBV2 | CASRDRDQETQYF
TRBV25-1 | CASRDTGRGNSPLHF
TRBV6-5 | CASKATGRVGQPQHF
TRBV4-1 | CASSLAGDQPQHF
TRBV28 | CASSPRLAANQETQYF
TRBV7-3 | CASSLDYSGGGGTDTQYF
TRBV5-1 | CASSLAVGGMNTEAFF
TRBV6-1 | CASSESRVGGYEQYF
TRBV7-9 | CASSLVRGGDDEQYF
TRBV5-1 | CASSLGQGSYNEQFF
TRBV2 | CASSGRDSWGYTF
TRBV5-1 | CASSLDGQGMNTEAFF
TRBV18 | CASSVQGGPLDEQYF
TRBV4-1 | CASSQNTNYEQYF
TRBV7-8 | CASSLRRGSNYGYTF
TRBV28 | CASREEGSFFF
TRBV7-9 | CASSLVPYEQYF
TRBV30 | CAWSGLSYEQYF
TRBV13 | CASSFGLAGAYEQYF
TRBV9 | CASSASPWGLLNTEAFF
TRBV13 | CASSVTDTQYF
TRBV6-1 | CASSEGAAQPQHF
TRBV5-1 | CASRVSGGTSDTQYF
TRBV29-1 | CSVGGGQSTEAFF
TRBV7-9 | CASSLDRLASTDTQYF
TRBV5-4 | CASSLKGSGRNNEQFF
TRBV6-1 | CASSSAGVPDTQYF
TRBV10-3 | CAISESSGYNYGYTF
TRBV27 | CASSLRQGGNSPLHF
TRBV27 | CASSLFKRDSAFDYGYTF